Listed here are 26 T cell receptor beta chains from one sample, sequenced in a study of T cells in women clearing cervical HPV infection. Clones were read by immunoSEQ multiplex PCR, and TCRdb kept only the in-frame ones, dropping some. The sample's table shows roughly 23,000 clones. The sequenced material came from blood buffy coat. The receptor source for this set is a woman between 18 and 69 years old with a cervical HPV16 infection that either progressed to CIN3+ or cleared (not recorded which).

Remarks on this clone: Read sequence stops 3 residues before the CDR3 end, and the germline J gene provides the missing end. The rearrangement uses TRBV18 and TRBJ2-3, with a weak D call TRBD2 (6 bases). The CDR3 runs to 17 residues. Trimming took 1 base from V and 2 from J, leaving 16 bases between them. The V gene's germline CDR1 is KGHSH and CDR2 LQKENI. The CDR3 DNA, read in part, is TGTGCCAGCTCACCACTAGTTAGGCGGGGAGTCACAGATACG. Translation: CASSPLVRRGVTDT. The whole CDR3 reads CASSPLVRRGVTDTQYF.

Points on this clone: The read comes to an end 3 residues before the CDR3 does, leaving the germline J gene to fill in the end. The V and J genes are TRBV11-3 and TRBJ1-1, with D unresolved. Trimming pared 4 bases from V and 1 base from J, leaving 4 bases between. Germline CDR1 reads SGHNT; CDR2 reads YENEEA. The CDR3 length is 12 residues. CDR3: CASSSRNTEAFF. CDR3 DNA, as far as it was read: TGTGCCAGCAGCTCCAGGAACACTGAA.

Worth noting for this clone: The read terminates 3 residues before the CDR3 end, so the remaining end is supplied by the germline J gene. This sequence joins TRBV19 and TRBJ1-1; D might be TRBD1 (6 bases). CDR3 length equals 16 residues. Germline values: CDR1 LNHDA, CDR2 SQIVND (reference sequence). With 3 bases removed from V and 3 bases from J, the gap between germline ends came to 17 bases. Incomplete CDR3 DNA: TGTGCCAGTAGTATGCAGCAGGGGTTAGGGGACACTGAA. It is translated as CASSMQQGLGDTE. The entire CDR3 sequence reads CASSMQQGLGDTEAFF.

As regards this clone: Coverage ceases 3 residues before the CDR3 finishes, and the germline J gene fills in the end. The V and J genes are TRBV7-3 and TRBJ2-7; the D gene is possibly TRBD1 (6 bases). The CDR3 has 15 residues. Trimming removed 4 bases from V and 1 base from J, with 14 bases in between. CDR1 is SGHTA and CDR2 is FQGTGA in the germline V gene. The covered CDR3 bases are TGTGCCAGCAGCTATTACAGGGACGGATCCTACGAG. Translated, it gives CASSYYRDGSYE. From start to end, the CDR3 is CASSYYRDGSYEQYF.

Of note for this clone: The read gets to within 3 residues of the CDR3 end, and the germline J gene fills in the rest. The chain couples TRBV18 to TRBJ2-5; D gene unclear. V was trimmed by 3 bases and J by 4 bases, leaving 3 bases between them. CDR1 is KGHSH, CDR2 LQKENI, per germline. CDR3 size: 11 residues. CDR3 bases read: TGTGCCAGCTCACCCGGAGAGACC. Protein product: CASSPGET. The full CDR3 sequence reads CASSPGETQYF.

Details on this clone: The CDR3 is cut off 3 residues early in the read; its end comes from the germline J gene. The J gene is TRBJ1-1, the V gene TRBV18, with TRBD1 matching 8 bases. CDR1 KGHSH and CDR2 LQKENI come from the germline V gene. The CDR3 totals 15 residues. The CDR3 protein is CASSPLTGATDTAFF. The part of the CDR3 DNA that was read is TGTGCCAGCTCACCACTGACAGGGGCAACAGATACG.

As concerns this clone: The read halts 3 residues ahead of the CDR3 end, with the missing end drawn from the germline J gene. V usage is TRBV7-9 and J usage is TRBJ1-1, with 7 bases that match TRBD1. The CDR3 covers 15 residues. V shed 4 bases, J shed 6 bases, and the junction held 11 bases outside the gene matches. Germline CDR1 reads SEHNR; CDR2 reads FQNEAQ (reference sequence). The covered CDR3 bases are TGTGCCAGCAGCTCCGGGACAGAATTTATCGCTGAA. This codes for CASSSGTEFIAE. The complete CDR3 protein is CASSSGTEFIAEAFF.

Notes on this clone: The CDR3 end falls 3 residues outside the read, so it is completed with the germline J gene. The chain combines TRBV2 with TRBJ2-7, with 7 bases identical to TRBD2. The CDR3 has 15 amino acids. Germline V gives CDR1 SNHLY, CDR2 FYNNEI. Trimming cost V 4 bases and J 6 bases; bases outside gene matches: 12. The CDR3: CASSGYGGKHSEQYF. The CDR3 bases that were read are TGTGCCAGCAGTGGGTACGGGGGGAAACATTCCGAG. Variable domain in full (rest from reference TRBV2 and TRBJ2-7): EPEVTQTPSHQVTQMGQEVILRCVPISNHLYFYWYRQILGQKVEFLVSFYNNEISEKSEIFDDQFSVERPDGSNFTLKIRSTKLEDSAMYFCASSGYGGKHSEQYFGPGTRLTVT.

Comment on this clone: The read halts 3 residues ahead of the CDR3 end, with the missing end drawn from the germline J gene. The rearrangement uses TRBV20-1 and TRBJ2-3; possibly TRBD2 for D (5 bases). V lost 3 bases, J lost 1 base, and 5 bases lay in between. The germline gives CDR1 DFQATT, CDR2 SNEGSKA (reference sequence). The CDR3 consists of 12 residues. CDR3 DNA, as far as it was read: TGCAGTGCTAGCGGGGGCACAGATACG. Encoded protein: CSASGGTDT. The CDR3 reads in full as CSASGGTDTQYF.

Details on this clone: Read sequence stops 3 residues before the CDR3 end, and the germline J gene provides the missing end. At the DNA level, this CDR3 is encoded by other sequences in the same sample as well. V and J are TRBV19 and TRBJ1-2; 9 positions agree with TRBD1. The CDR3 extends over 13 amino acids. In germline, CDR1 is LNHDA, CDR2 SQIVND (reference sequence). CDR3 DNA, as far as it was read: TGTGCCAGTAGAACAGGGGGCGCAGGCGGC. Amino acids: CASRTGGAGG. The entire CDR3 reads CASRTGGAGGYTF. Combining the CDR3 with reference TRBV19 and TRBJ1-2 gives the whole variable domain DGGITQSPKYLFRKEGQNVTLSCEQNLNHDAMYWYRQDPGQGLRLIYYSQIVNDFQKGDIAEGYSVSREKKESFPLTVTSAQKNPTAFYLCASRTGGAGGYTFGSGTRLTVV.

A note on this clone: The read gets to within 3 residues of the CDR3 end, and the germline J gene fills in the rest. This chain uses TRBV7-2 with TRBJ1-6; D might be TRBD1 (6 bases). The CDR3 is 15 residues long. The germline V and J ends were trimmed by 2 bases and 6 bases, with 11 bases remaining between them. Looked up from germline, CDR1 is SGHTA and CDR2 is FQGNSA. The DNA read from the CDR3 is TGTGCCAGCAGCTTAACAGGGTTGAGTAATTCACCC. It codes for CASSLTGLSNSP. The full CDR3 is CASSLTGLSNSPLHF.

For this clone: At one of its ends the junction is not consistent with the germline gene, which may arise from a read error. The missing CDR3 end, 3 residues past where the read stops, is filled in from the germline J gene. The identical CDR3 is also encoded by other nucleotide sequences in the sample. The chain uses TRBV29-1 and TRBJ1-3; 8 positions match TRBD1. Germline V gives CDR1 SQVTM, CDR2 ANQGSEA. This CDR3 is built from 12 residues. CDR3 amino acids: CSVSTQGDTIYF. Incomplete CDR3 DNA: TGCAGCGTCTCAACACAGGGGGACACG.

Regarding this clone: Coverage ceases 3 residues before the CDR3 finishes, and the germline J gene fills in the end. The chain links TRBV29-1 to TRBJ2-7, with TRBD2 matching 8 bases. Trimming cost V 4 bases and J 5 bases; bases outside gene matches: 7. Germline lookup yields CDR1 SQVTM and CDR2 ANQGSEA. The CDR3 sequence is 13 residues long. Partial CDR3 DNA: TGCAGCGTTGTGGGACTAGGACCCGACGAG. Translated, it gives CSVVGLGPDE. The whole CDR3 protein reads CSVVGLGPDEQYF.

In regard to this clone: The read ends 3 residues shy of where the CDR3 ends; the end is completed using the germline J gene. The J gene is TRBJ2-7, the V gene TRBV19; 8 nucleotides match TRBD1. The junction had 6 bases not matched to a gene; V was cut back by 0 bases and J by 5 bases. Germline V gives CDR1 LNHDA, CDR2 SQIVND (reference sequence). The CDR3 spans 15 residues. CDR3 in amino acids: CASSIEGRGLDEQYF. Partial CDR3 DNA: TGTGCCAGTAGTATAGAGGGCAGGGGGCTTGACGAG.

For this clone: The read finishes 3 residues shy of the CDR3 end, and the germline J gene is used to complete it. V usage is TRBV18 and J usage is TRBJ2-7; a weak D match, TRBD2 (7 bases). Germline lookup yields CDR1 KGHSH and CDR2 LQKENI. The length of the CDR3 is 15 residues. Trimming removed 6 bases from V and 0 bases from J, with 15 bases in between. CDR3 loop: CASSSHRGASYEQYF. The sequenced part of the CDR3 DNA is TGTGCCAGCTCTTCCCACCGGGGGGCCTCCTACGAG.

With regard to this clone: The read falls 3 residues short of the CDR3 end, and the missing part is taken from the germline J gene. The chain has TRBV2 and TRBJ2-1; perhaps TRBD2 as D (5 bases). The V gene's germline CDR1 is SNHLY and CDR2 FYNNEI. Trimming took 4 bases from V and 8 from J, leaving 15 bases between them. The CDR3 contains 14 residues. CDR3 DNA (partial): TGTGCCAGCAGTGGAGGGTCCAGTATCTATGAG. Protein: CASSGGSSIYE. In full, the CDR3 is CASSGGSSIYEQFF. The full variable domain, with the rest looked up from reference TRBV2 and TRBJ2-1, is EPEVTQTPSHQVTQMGQEVILRCVPISNHLYFYWYRQILGQKVEFLVSFYNNEISEKSEIFDDQFSVERPDGSNFTLKIRSTKLEDSAMYFCASSGGSSIYEQFFGPGTRLTVL.

Of note for this clone: Sequencing ends 3 residues short of the CDR3 end; the germline J gene provides the rest. The V and J genes are TRBV10-3 and TRBJ2-1; D is uncertain. Trimming took 4 bases from V and 1 from J, leaving 11 bases between them. The germline V gene has CDR1 ENHRY and CDR2 SYGVKD. The CDR3 spans 15 residues. CDR3 amino acids: CAISVGGRSYNEQFF. CDR3 DNA, as far as it was read: TGTGCCATCAGTGTTGGCGGCAGATCCTACAATGAG.

With regard to this clone: The sequenced fragment ends 3 residues before the CDR3 boundary, so the rest is inferred from the germline J gene. The V call is TRBV4-2, the J call TRBJ1-6; D gene unclear. V lost 2 bases, J lost 7 bases, and 15 bases lay in between. The CDR3 is 16 residues long. Germline-derived CDR1 and CDR2 are LGHNA and YNFKEQ. The CDR3 region is CASSQTSGMRNSPLHF. The DNA read from the CDR3 is TGTGCCAGCAGCCAAACTAGCGGGATGAGGAATTCACCC.

Turning to this clone: The read is 3 residues too short to cover the CDR3 end, so that end is filled in from the germline J gene. The chain has TRBV20-1 and TRBJ1-2, with D possibly matching TRBD1 (5 bases). This CDR3 contains 12 residues. Per germline, CDR1 DFQATT and CDR2 SNEGSKA (reference sequence). The ends were cut back, 4 bases at V and 4 bases at J, with 10 bases in the middle. The DNA read from the CDR3 is TGCAGTGCTATCCAGGGCCCCTATGGC. This sequence encodes CSAIQGPYG. The full CDR3 reads CSAIQGPYGYTF.

Comments on this clone: The read stops 3 residues short of the end of the CDR3; the missing end is completed from the germline J gene. This sequence joins TRBV29-1 and TRBJ2-1; 11 bases fit TRBD2. This CDR3 spans 16 amino acids. Germline V CDR1 and CDR2: SQVTM, ANQGSEA. V lost 4 bases to trimming and J lost 0 bases; unmatched junction nucleotides: 5. The part of the CDR3 DNA that was read is TGCAGCGTTGGTGGCACTAGCGGGAGCTCCTACAATGAG. Translating it yields CSVGGTSGSSYNE. The whole CDR3 is CSVGGTSGSSYNEQFF.

CDR3 DNA (partial): TGTGCCAGCAGCTTTACTAGCGGGGGCTACAATGAG. It translates to CASSFTSGGYNE. Given in full, the CDR3 is CASSFTSGGYNEQFF. J is TRBJ2-1 and V is TRBV13; 11 nucleotides match TRBD2. The read gets to within 3 residues of the CDR3 end, and the germline J gene fills in the rest. Germline CDR1 reads PRHDT; CDR2 reads FYEKMQ (reference sequence). The CDR3 is made up of 15 amino acids. Germline trimming cut 3 bases from V and 3 bases from J; bases unmatched to any gene: 1.

About this clone: Coverage ceases 3 residues before the CDR3 finishes, and the germline J gene fills in the end. The rearrangement links TRBV20-1 to TRBJ2-7, with TRBD2 matching over 8 bases. The CDR3 is 13 residues long. Germline loops: CDR1 DFQATT, CDR2 SNEGSKA (reference sequence). The junction had 4 bases not matched to a gene; V was cut back by 1 base and J by 5 bases. CDR3 bases read: TGCAGTGCTAGAGGTGGGACTAGTAACGAG. The encoded protein is CSARGGTSNE. The whole CDR3 region reads CSARGGTSNEQYF.

In the case of this clone: The observed sequence ends 3 residues before the CDR3 terminus, with the missing tail filled in from the germline J gene. This sequence joins TRBV11-2 and TRBJ1-2; TRBD1 is a possible D gene (6 bases). Germline CDR1 reads SGHAT; CDR2 reads FQNNGV. The V end lost 5 bases, the J end lost 2 bases, and 15 bases lay between the germline ends. The CDR3 spans 15 residues. Incomplete CDR3 DNA: TGTGCCAGCAGCCCCGTTAGGGGGGGCAACTATGGC. Encoded protein: CASSPVRGGNYG. Given in full, the CDR3 is CASSPVRGGNYGYTF.

The sequenced CDR3 bases are TGTGCCAGCAGCTTAGTTCAGGGGACCTACGAG. It translates to CASSLVQGTYE. The whole CDR3 sequence is CASSLVQGTYEQYF. The chain recombines TRBV7-9 with TRBJ2-7; possible D gene TRBD1, 6 bases. The sequence runs out 3 residues before the end of the CDR3; the remainder is reconstructed from the germline J gene. V lost 1 base and J 2 bases, leaving 9 bases between the germline ends. CDR1 is SEHNR and CDR2 is FQNEAQ in the germline V gene (reference sequence). The CDR3 contains 14 residues.

The CDR3 region is CASRGSDGTSNTGELFF. The DNA read from the CDR3 is TGTGCCAGCAGGGGGTCAGATGGGACTAGTAACACCGGGGAG. J is TRBJ2-2 and V is TRBV2; 8 bases fit TRBD2. Read data end 3 residues before the CDR3 end; the end is taken from the germline J gene. Germline lookup yields CDR1 SNHLY and CDR2 FYNNEI. The CDR3 has 17 residues. With V trimmed by 6 bases and J by 2 bases, 11 bases remained unmatched.

With regard to this clone: The sequenced fragment ends 3 residues before the CDR3 boundary, so the rest is inferred from the germline J gene. The V gene is TRBV4-2, the J gene TRBJ2-3, with TRBD2 matching over 9 bases. This CDR3 comprises 14 residues. CDR1 is LGHNA, CDR2 YNFKEQ, per germline. Unmatched junction bases numbered 1, after V lost 5 bases and J lost 1 base. CDR3 region: CASSVAGGTDTQYF. CDR3 DNA (partial): TGTGCCAGCAGCGTAGCGGGGGGCACAGATACG.